These 20 T cell receptor beta chains share one sample of origin, sequenced in a study of shared clonotypes between healthy human individuals. Some clones are missing from TCRdb's copy, which holds only in-frame ones; the method was immunoSEQ multiplex PCR. The sample includes around 95,000 clones, approximately 44% of them seen just once. Specimen: PBMCs. These receptors all stem from a woman aged 40-49 years in good health. Some clones in this sample may be carry-over from other donors' samples.

This clone was seen a handful of times. V usage is TRBV7-9 and J usage is TRBJ1-5; D remains unclear. CDR3 size: 12 residues. Germline loops: CDR1 SEHNR, CDR2 FQNEAQ (reference sequence). V was cut by 1 base and J by 11 bases, with 9 bases left in between. The CDR3 reads CASSLGDKAQHF. In nucleotides, the CDR3 is TGTGCCAGCAGCTTAGGGGATAAGGCCCAGCATTTT. Combining the CDR3 with reference TRBV7-9 and TRBJ1-5 gives the whole variable domain DTGVSQNPRHKITKRGQNVTFRCDPISEHNRLYWYRQTLGQGPEFLTYFQNEAQLEKSRLLSDRFSAERPKGSFSTLEIQRTEQGDSAMYLCASSLGDKAQHFGDGTRLSIL.

This chain links TRBV2 with TRBJ2-7; TRBD1 agrees at 10 bases. The V segment lost 7 bases and the J segment 3 bases; nucleotides outside the gene matches: 9. The CDR3 runs to 15 residues. Germline V lookup: CDR1 SNHLY, CDR2 FYNNEI. The CDR3 DNA is TGTGCCAGCAAGCAAGGGACAGGGGAAAGCTACGAGCAGTACTTC. This codes for CASKQGTGESYEQYF. Full variable domain (remainder filled in from reference TRBV2 and TRBJ2-7): EPEVTQTPSHQVTQMGQEVILRCVPISNHLYFYWYRQILGQKVEFLVSFYNNEISEKSEIFDDQFSVERPDGSNFTLKIRSTKLEDSAMYFCASKQGTGESYEQYFGPGTRLTVT.

The chain is built from TRBV7-3 and TRBJ2-3; 10 bases agree with TRBD2. The CDR3 extends over 15 amino acids. V trimming: 5 bases; J trimming: 4 bases; junction bases outside the gene matches: 6. Germline V gene lookup returns CDR1 SGHTA and CDR2 FQGTGA. In DNA form, the CDR3 reads TGTGCCAGCAGCCTCAGCGGGAGGGGTTCAGATACGCAGTATTTT. It specifies CASSLSGRGSDTQYF.

As regards this clone: The likely explanation is a read error, given a far larger clone one base away. The chain uses TRBV5-4 and TRBJ2-7; 10 bases are shared with TRBD1. CDR1 SGHNT and CDR2 YYREEE come from the germline V gene (reference sequence). This CDR3 is built from 16 residues. J lost 3 bases, V lost 0 bases, and 6 bases had no gene match. Written as DNA, the CDR3 is TGTGCCAGCAGCTTGGAGCCCGGACAGGGGGACTACGAGCAGTACTTC. Translating gives CASSLEPGQGDYEQYF.

The chain carries TRBV29-1 and TRBJ1-1; 10 bases are a match to TRBD1. Looked up from germline, CDR1 is SQVTM and CDR2 is ANQGSEA. CDR3 length: 13 residues. The V gene end was trimmed by 3 bases and the J gene end by 4 bases; junction bases not matched to a gene: 2. CDR3 in amino acids: CSVETGGGTEAFF. CDR3 in DNA: TGCAGCGTTGAGACAGGGGGCGGCACTGAAGCTTTCTTT.

The gene calls are TRBV4-1 and TRBJ2-7, with 9 bases that match TRBD1. Trimming took 2 bases from V and 2 from J; bases not matched to a gene: 1. CDR3 length equals 14 residues. Germline CDR1 is MGHRA and CDR2 is YSYEKL. CDR3 coding DNA: TGCGCCAGCAGCCAAAGGGACAGGGCCTACGAGCAGTACTTC. Translated: CASSQRDRAYEQYF.

The CDR3 coding sequence is TGTGCCAGCAGTGAAGGGGTACGCGGGGACTATGGCTACACCTTC. Its protein is CASSEGVRGDYGYTF. This chain uses TRBV2 with TRBJ1-2; D is ambiguous. The V gene lost 1 base and the J gene lost 3 bases, with 12 bases spanning the gap. Germline loops: CDR1 SNHLY, CDR2 FYNNEI. The CDR3 has 15 residues.

The chain employs TRBV1 and TRBJ1-1. TRBV1 is flagged as a pseudogene. CDR3 length: 15 residues. Here the CDR3 reads CTSSQESDQGTEAFF. In DNA, the CDR3 is TGCACCAGCAGCCAAGAATCGGACCAAGGGACTGAAGCTTTCTTT.

As regards this clone: A far larger clone is one base from this, pointing to a likely read error. V is TRBV30 and J is TRBJ1-1, with D possibly matching TRBD1 (5 bases). This CDR3 region has 11 residues. V lost 3 bases, J lost 5 bases, and 7 bases lay in between. Germline loops: CDR1 GTSNPN, CDR2 SVGIG (reference sequence). CDR3 nucleotides: TGTGCCTGGAGGGACAAGACTGAAGCTTTCTTT. This sequence encodes CAWRDKTEAFF.

V is TRBV5-1 and J is TRBJ1-2; no definite D call. The V end lost 0 bases, the J end lost 5 bases, and 8 bases lay between the germline ends. The CDR3 runs 13 residues. The germline V gene has CDR1 SGHRS and CDR2 YFSETQ. The CDR3 DNA is TGCGCCAGCAGCTTGGCCACCTCTTATGGCTACACCTTC. It codes for CASSLATSYGYTF.

This clone has a count of ten or more. This chain links TRBV7-2 with TRBJ2-7; the match to TRBD2 covers 14 bases. V shed 9 bases, J shed 8 bases, and the junction held 9 bases outside the gene matches. CDR1 is SGHTA, CDR2 FQGNSA, per germline. This CDR3 has 14 amino acids. CDR3 protein: CASSTGTSGSKQYF. Written as DNA, the CDR3 is TGTGCCAGTAGCACCGGGACTAGCGGGAGTAAGCAGTACTTC.

V and J are TRBV9 and TRBJ1-1; the D is unclear. The V end lost 4 bases, the J end lost 2 bases, and 12 bases lay between the germline ends. Germline V gives CDR1 SGDLS, CDR2 YYNGEE. This CDR3 has 14 residues. The CDR3 spells CASSRDSDNTEAFF. The CDR3, as DNA: TGTGCCAGCAGCCGCGATTCGGACAACACTGAAGCTTTCTTT.

This clone has only a few counts. The chain couples TRBV4-1 to TRBJ2-1; 8 bases agree with TRBD2. This CDR3 has 16 residues. Germline assignment: CDR1 MGHRA and CDR2 YSYEKL. With V trimmed by 0 bases and J by 3 bases, 4 bases remained unmatched. The CDR3 DNA reads TGCGCCAGCAGCCAAGATCCCCTAGCGGGCTACAATGAGCAGTTCTTC. Its translation is CASSQDPLAGYNEQFF.

In this sample, this clone turned up many times. This sequence joins TRBV11-2 and TRBJ2-3; D gene unclear. This CDR3 comprises 13 residues. Looked up from germline, CDR1 is SGHAT and CDR2 is FQNNGV. V dropped 0 bases and J dropped 4 bases, with 5 bases sitting between them. CDR3 sequence reads: CASSLDRADTQYF. The CDR3 DNA sequence: TGTGCCAGCAGCTTAGATAGGGCAGATACGCAGTATTTT.

V usage is TRBV28 and J usage is TRBJ2-1, with TRBD2 as a possible D gene (6 bases). Germline V CDR1 and CDR2: MDHEN, SYDVKM. The CDR3 has 16 amino acids. The V end lost 5 bases, the J end lost 10 bases, and 24 bases lay between the germline ends. CDR3 coding DNA: TGTGCCAGCAGTCTTCCCGGGACTCAGTCGAAGGGGGAGCAGTTCTTC. This translates into CASSLPGTQSKGEQFF.

The chain links TRBV6-5 to TRBJ2-7, with 8 nucleotides matching TRBD1. Germline assignment: CDR1 MNHEY and CDR2 SVGAGI. V was pared by 2 bases and J by 4 bases, with 7 bases of the junction left unmatched. This CDR3 has 15 amino acids. CDR3 DNA sequence: TGTGCCAGCAGTTACCAGACAGGGGCTTGGTACGAGCAGTACTTC. Amino acids: CASSYQTGAWYEQYF.

In this sample, this clone turned up a few times. This chain joins TRBV28 and TRBJ1-1; D is undetermined. This CDR3 is built from 11 residues. CDR1 is MDHEN, CDR2 SYDVKM, per germline. V gave up 4 bases and J gave up 6 bases, with 6 bases separating them. The CDR3: CASSSASEAFF. CDR3 nucleotide sequence: TGTGCCAGCAGTTCGGCCTCTGAAGCTTTCTTT.

The genes are TRBV6-4 and TRBJ2-2; D is possibly TRBD2 (6 bases). In germline, CDR1 is MRHNA, CDR2 SNTAGT. Trimming took off 8 bases at V and 7 bases at J, with 14 bases between the two ends. The CDR3 loop spans 13 amino acids. Here the CDR3 reads CASAASDNGELFF. The CDR3 nucleotides are TGTGCCAGCGCGGCTAGCGATAACGGGGAGCTGTTTTTT.

With respect to this clone: Being one base from a much bigger clone, this may be a read error. J is TRBJ2-1 and V is TRBV7-2, with 7 bases that match TRBD2. Germline V gives CDR1 SGHTA, CDR2 FQGNSA. This CDR3 has 16 residues. The CDR3 reads CASSLVAASGLGERFF. CDR3 DNA sequence: TGTGCCAGCAGCTTAGTAGCGGCTAGCGGATTAGGGGAGCGGTTCTTC.

This clone was counted many times. The chain joins TRBV27 to TRBJ2-7; 9 nucleotides align to TRBD1. The length of the CDR3 is 14 residues. V was pared by 5 bases and J by 4 bases, with 6 bases of the junction left unmatched. Germline values: CDR1 MNHEY, CDR2 SMNVEV (reference sequence). The CDR3 loop is CASSPDRGGYEQYF. In DNA, the CDR3 is TGTGCCAGCAGTCCGGACAGGGGAGGATACGAGCAGTACTTC.